This T cell receptor (beta chain) was documented in a study of CD8+ T cells in alopecia areata (dated by TCRdb to about 2018). Context from the whole study: Treated patients were enrolled in an open-label pilot trial of oral tofacitinib, 5 to 10 mg twice daily, for moderate-to-severe alopecia areata. Patients stayed on tofacitinib for 6 to 18 months and then had 6 months of follow-up off drug so that delayed response and recurrence could be assessed. High-throughput TCRbeta sequencing was used to examine T cell clonal expansion in alopecia areata in both the C3H/HeJ mouse model and human patients. Human TCRbeta sequencing covered scalp tissue and sorted CD4+ and CD8+ peripheral blood T cells from patchy and totalis/universalis alopecia areata patients and healthy controls. Tofacitinib-treated patients had biopsies at baseline and at 4 and 24 weeks of treatment, with a later scalp biopsy in several patients. Scalp clonality was compared across normal scalp (n=4), patchy alopecia areata scalp (n=8), and alopecia totalis/universalis scalp (n=8). RNA was obtained with the PAXgene miRNA kit for fixed scalp, the miRNeasy kit for PBMCs, and the RNeasy kit for mouse skin. TCRbeta CDR3 regions were amplified by immunoSEQ multiplex PCR with 35 Vbeta forward and 13 Jbeta reverse primers. Points the paper makes about the study in general: Shared TCR sequences between patients were less evident than in mice, which may be partly attributable to HLA diversity in the patient population. Resident alphabeta T cells in normal human skin are also sequenced, complicating scalp TCR repertoire analysis, unlike mouse skin dominated by gammadelta T cells. Compared with normal scalp, lesional scalp had higher clonality and more expanded CD8+ clones, particularly in alopecia totalis/universalis, a pattern that suggests antigenic drive.

The time point label on this specimen signifies: baseline before oral tofacitinib. From alopecia areata patients, peripheral blood was collected along with lesional scalp punch biopsies. PBMCs were isolated by density centrifugation and stained for CD3, CD4 and CD8, after which CD4+ and CD8+ T cells were sorted on a FACSAria. This clone came up a few times. Which antigen it targets is not known. Base qualities were left out, and no much larger clone turns up one base away. V is clipped by 3 bases and J by 4 bases, and the sequence between their germline boundaries is 9 bases long. For CDR1 and CDR2, the germline V gene (reference sequence) lists LNHDA and SQIVND. The cysteine opens and the phenylalanine closes a CDR3 of 13 amino acids. This entry keeps only the CDR3 DNA: 39 bases, framed from base 1. The library was built by means of the immunoSEQ multiplex PCR assay. For TCR sequencing, RNA was extracted from every sample and reverse transcribed into cDNA to serve as template. First-strand cDNA was synthesized using SuperScript III with a 2:1 mix of oligo-dT and random hexamers. A synthetic immune receptor repertoire was used to assess amplification bias, and residual bias was removed computationally. The study's own analysis went as follows. Raw reads were preprocessed to remove errors, and CDR3 was defined by IMGT conventions from the conserved cysteine to phenylalanine. To get clonality, Shannon entropy was normalized by log2 of the number of productive unique TCRs and the result was subtracted from 1. CD4 or CD8 identity of scalp clones was inferred by cross-referencing scalp TCRbeta sequences with sorted blood CD4 and CD8 repertoires. The source is immuneACCESS, and TCRdb retained only in-frame sequences with V and J called. Part of the clones is not carried over; for the studies checked, unresolved V genes explain less than half of this, and the remainder is unexplained. The V and J calls and clone size are taken from that table; D and trimming were inferred from the DNA. Here the sample has under 250,000 clones; more than 45% occur a single time. The ten top clones hold around 0.44% of the sample.

Specimen: CD4+ T cells sorted from blood, collected at week 0. The chain couples TRBV19 to TRBJ2-5; 6 matching bases give a weak D call of TRBD2. The receptor was isolated from a human donor with alopecia areata. This receptor has the CDR3 CASSIPGVETQYF. Read as DNA, the sequence is TGTGCCAGTAGTATCCCGGGAGTAGAGACCCAGTACTTC. The full variable domain, completed from the reference TRBV19 and TRBJ2-5 proteins outside the CDR3, reads DGGITQSPKYLFRKEGQNVTLSCEQNLNHDAMYWYRQDPGQGLRLIYYSQIVNDFQKGDIAEGYSVSREKKESFPLTVTSAQKNPTAFYLCASSIPGVETQYFGPGTRLLVL.